These T cell receptor beta chains were read from a single sample in a study of OX40 agonist ivuxolimab in advanced cancers. Assay used: immunoSEQ multiplex PCR; TCRdb lists only in-frame clones, some missing. Among some 15,000 clones listed, about 90% were seen once. The specimen comprised CD4+ or CD8+ T cells sorted from blood, sampled in a trial of the OX40 agonist ivuxolimab. The receptors were gathered from an adult with an advanced solid tumor such as melanoma, head and neck, liver or kidney cancer. The CDR3 runs from the conserved cysteine through the conserved F or W. D genes are given only for firm matches. Only part of the rows carry a size: once, few, many, or a class if the clone is expanded.

>TRBJ2-7|TRBV28|NA|NA|12
CASSSYTYEQYF
TGTGCCAGCAGTTCTTACACCTACGAGCAGTACTTC
>TRBJ2-5|TRBV28|NA|TRBD2|14
CASSLREAQETQYF
TGTGCCAGCAGTTTGCGGGAGGCCCAAGAGACCCAGTACTTC
>TRBJ1-2|TRBV5-1|NA|NA|12
CASSLWGGGYTF
TGCGCCAGCAGCCTGTGGGGAGGCGGCTACACCTTC
>TRBJ1-2|TRBV27|NA|NA|14
CASSPPGGDYGYTF
TGTGCCAGCAGTCCCCCGGGGGGTGACTATGGCTACACCTTC
>TRBJ1-5|TRBV7-9|NA|TRBD1|14
CASSPGTDNQPQHF
TGTGCCAGCAGCCCCGGGACAGACAATCAGCCCCAGCATTTT
>TRBJ2-1|TRBV15|NA|NA|15
CATSRDRGVYNEQFF
TGTGCCACCAGCAGAGATAGGGGTGTGTACAATGAGCAGTTCTTC
>TRBJ2-1|TRBV2|NA|NA|15
CASSEWEASDNEQFF
TGTGCCAGCAGTGAGTGGGAGGCGAGCGACAATGAGCAGTTCTTC
>TRBJ1-4|TRBV10-3|once|NA|15
CAISEDGGWPEKLFF
TGTGCCATCAGTGAGGATGGGGGTTGGCCTGAAAAACTGTTTTTT
>TRBJ2-7|TRBV6-9|NA|TRBD2|14
CASSYREGNYEQYF
TGTGCCAGCAGTTACCGGGAGGGAAACTACGAGCAGTACTTC
>TRBJ2-2|TRBV13|NA|NA|16
CASSFTGSGGTGELFF
TGTGCCAGCAGCTTCACCGGATCCGGGGGCACCGGGGAGCTGTTTTTT
>TRBJ2-7|TRBV13|NA|NA|13
CASSPYQGYEQYF
TGTGCCAGCAGCCCCTATCAGGGGTACGAGCAGTACTTC
>TRBJ2-7|TRBV27|NA|NA|15
CASSFIGASLREQYF
TGTGCCAGCAGTTTTATCGGGGCAAGTTTGCGCGAGCAGTACTTC
>TRBJ2-5|TRBV10-2|NA|TRBD2|16
CASSEWASGLEETQYF
TGCGCCAGCAGTGAGTGGGCTAGCGGGCTGGAAGAGACCCAGTACTTC
>TRBJ1-5|TRBV21-1|NA|NA|16
CASSTRTGGAWVPQHF
TGTGCCAGCAGCACCAGGACAGGCGGCGCGTGGGTGCCCCAGCATTTT
>TRBJ1-2|TRBV9|NA|NA|13
CASSPPGAYGYTF
TGTGCCAGCAGCCCCCCGGGGGCCTATGGCTACACCTTC
>TRBJ2-2|TRBV11-2|NA|NA|15
CASSQAGAGTGELFF
TGTGCCAGCAGCCAGGCTGGGGCGGGCACCGGGGAGCTGTTTTTT
>TRBJ1-1|TRBV29-1|NA|NA|14
CSVCLQGRNTEAFF
TGCAGCGTTTGTCTGCAGGGAAGGAACACTGAAGCTTTCTTT
>TRBJ1-3|TRBV5-6|NA|TRBD1|15
CASSSGTEAGNTIYF
TGTGCCAGCAGCTCCGGGACAGAAGCTGGAAACACCATATATTTT
>TRBJ2-1|TRBV7-9|NA|NA|14
CASSLVGDYNEQFF
TGTGCCAGCAGCTTAGTAGGGGACTACAATGAGCAGTTCTTC
>TRBJ2-1|TRBV19|NA|NA|12
CASSIGALEQFF
TGTGCCAGTAGTATAGGGGCGCTTGAGCAGTTCTTC